This entry is about one T cell receptor (beta chain). The antigen remains unidentified. CDR3 length equals 15 residues. V was pared by 1 base and J by 4 bases, with 10 bases between. Germline V CDR1 and CDR2: LGHNA, YSLEER. TCRdb independently ran MiXCR on the RT-PCR reads; one entry per CDR3 protein. Of about 780,000 distinct CDR3 sequences listed, less than 20% are singletons. This sample was taken from a study of response to subunit inactivated influenza vaccine. Whole-study findings and limits: Authors suggested each seasonal flu vaccination may recruit only limited numbers of new T cells.

The rearrangement joins TRBV4-3 to TRBJ1-4; no reliable D call. The clonotype was recovered from a man between 45 and 60 years old who received an inactivated influenza vaccine. This specimen consisted of PBMCs from blood, obtained around 5 days after vaccination. In DNA, the CDR3 is TGCGCCAGCAGCCAAGCTGTCAGACTTAATGAAAAACTGTTTTTT. This sequence encodes CASSQAVRLNEKLFF.